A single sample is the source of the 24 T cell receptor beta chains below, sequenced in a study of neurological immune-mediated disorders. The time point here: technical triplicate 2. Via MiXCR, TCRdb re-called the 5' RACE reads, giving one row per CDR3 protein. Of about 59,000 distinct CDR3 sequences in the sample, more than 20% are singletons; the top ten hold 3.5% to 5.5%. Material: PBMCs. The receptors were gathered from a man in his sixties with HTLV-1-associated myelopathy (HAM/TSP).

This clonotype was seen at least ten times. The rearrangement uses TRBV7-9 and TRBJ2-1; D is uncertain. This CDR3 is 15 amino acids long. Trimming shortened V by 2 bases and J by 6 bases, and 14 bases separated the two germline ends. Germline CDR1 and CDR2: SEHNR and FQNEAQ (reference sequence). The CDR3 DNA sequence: TGTGCCAGCAGCTTAAAAACAGCCTCGGGCAATGAGCAGTTCTTC. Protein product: CASSLKTASGNEQFF. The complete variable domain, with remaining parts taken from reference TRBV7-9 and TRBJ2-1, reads DTGVSQNPRHKITKRGQNVTFRCDPISEHNRLYWYRQTLGQGPEFLTYFQNEAQLEKSRLLSDRFSAERPKGSFSTLEIQRTEQGDSAMYLCASSLKTASGNEQFFGPGTRLTVL.

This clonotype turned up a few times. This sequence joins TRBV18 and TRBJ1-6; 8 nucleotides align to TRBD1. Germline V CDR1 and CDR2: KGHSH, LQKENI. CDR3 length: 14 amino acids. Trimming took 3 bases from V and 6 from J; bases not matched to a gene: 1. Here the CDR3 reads CASSPGQGNSPLHF. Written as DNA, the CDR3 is TGTGCCAGCTCACCCGGACAGGGTAATTCACCCCTCCACTTT.

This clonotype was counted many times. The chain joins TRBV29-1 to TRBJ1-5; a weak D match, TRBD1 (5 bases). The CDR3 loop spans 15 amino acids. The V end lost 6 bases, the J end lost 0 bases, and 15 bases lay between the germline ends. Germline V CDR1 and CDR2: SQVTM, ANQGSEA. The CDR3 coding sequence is TGCAGCGTCGTACTTCAGGGATATAGCAATCAGCCCCAGCATTTT. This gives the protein CSVVLQGYSNQPQHF.

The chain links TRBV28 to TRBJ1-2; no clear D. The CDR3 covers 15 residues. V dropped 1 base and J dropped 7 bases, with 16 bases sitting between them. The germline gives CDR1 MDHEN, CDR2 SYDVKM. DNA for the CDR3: TGTGCCAGCAGTTTATCGTATCCCGAGGTCGGTGGCTACACCTTC. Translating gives CASSLSYPEVGGYTF.

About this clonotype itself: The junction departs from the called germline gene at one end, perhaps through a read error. In DNA form, the CDR3 reads TGCGCCAGCATCTTGGAGTGGACTGAAGCTTTCTTT. It specifies CASILEWTEAFF. The chain combines TRBV5-1 with TRBJ1-1; D gene ambiguous. There are 12 residues in the CDR3. Germline lookup yields CDR1 SGHRS and CDR2 YFSETQ.

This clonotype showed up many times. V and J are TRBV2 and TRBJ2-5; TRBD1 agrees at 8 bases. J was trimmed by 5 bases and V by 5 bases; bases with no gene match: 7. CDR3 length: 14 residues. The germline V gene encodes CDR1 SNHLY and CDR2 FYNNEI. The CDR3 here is CASSKDRAGETQYF. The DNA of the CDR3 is TGTGCCAGCAGTAAGGACAGGGCCGGCGAGACCCAGTACTTC. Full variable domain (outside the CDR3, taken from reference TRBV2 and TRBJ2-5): EPEVTQTPSHQVTQMGQEVILRCVPISNHLYFYWYRQILGQKVEFLVSFYNNEISEKSEIFDDQFSVERPDGSNFTLKIRSTKLEDSAMYFCASSKDRAGETQYFGPGTRLLVL.

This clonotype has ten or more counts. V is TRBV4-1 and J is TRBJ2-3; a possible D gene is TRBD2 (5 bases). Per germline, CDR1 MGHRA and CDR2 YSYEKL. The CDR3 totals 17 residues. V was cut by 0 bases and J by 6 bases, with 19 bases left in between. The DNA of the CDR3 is TGCGCCAGCAGCCAAGATTTCCGCGGGTACCTCCAGGATACGCAGTATTTT. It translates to CASSQDFRGYLQDTQYF.

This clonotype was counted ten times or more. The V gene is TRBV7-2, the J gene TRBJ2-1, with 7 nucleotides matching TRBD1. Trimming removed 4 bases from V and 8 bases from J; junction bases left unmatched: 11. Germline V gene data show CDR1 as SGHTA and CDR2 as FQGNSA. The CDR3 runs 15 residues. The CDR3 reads CASSWRQGPGYEQFF. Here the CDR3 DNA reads TGTGCCAGCAGCTGGCGACAGGGACCGGGCTATGAGCAGTTCTTC.

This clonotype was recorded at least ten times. In nucleotides, the CDR3 is TGTGCCAGCAGTGATGACTTGGCGGGAGGTGAGCAGTACTTC. Amino acids: CASSDDLAGGEQYF. The J gene is TRBJ2-7, the V gene TRBV6-2 or TRBV6-3; 8 nucleotides match TRBD2. V lost 5 bases to trimming and J lost 7 bases; unmatched junction nucleotides: 10. This CDR3 region has 14 residues. Germline V lookup: CDR1 MNHEY, CDR2 SVGEGT.

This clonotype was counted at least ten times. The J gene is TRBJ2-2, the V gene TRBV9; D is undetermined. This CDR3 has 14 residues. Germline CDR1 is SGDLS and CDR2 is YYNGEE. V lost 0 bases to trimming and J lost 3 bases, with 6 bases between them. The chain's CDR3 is CASSVVADTGELFF. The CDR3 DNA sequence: TGTGCCAGCAGCGTAGTCGCGGACACCGGGGAGCTGTTTTTT.

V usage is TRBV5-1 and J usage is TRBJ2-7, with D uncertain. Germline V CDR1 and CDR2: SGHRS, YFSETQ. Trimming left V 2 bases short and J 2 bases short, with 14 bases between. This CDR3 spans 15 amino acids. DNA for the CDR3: TGCGCCAGCAGCTTCGGTTGGGGTAGAACCTACGAGCAGTACTTC. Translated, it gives CASSFGWGRTYEQYF.

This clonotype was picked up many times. CDR3 sequence reads: CASSLGQGTEAFF. The CDR3 DNA is TGTGCCAGCAGTCTCGGACAGGGCACTGAAGCTTTCTTT. V is TRBV12-3 or TRBV12-4 and J is TRBJ1-1; 8 bases fit TRBD1. CDR3 size: 13 residues. V lost 5 bases to trimming and J lost 4 bases; unmatched junction nucleotides: 3.

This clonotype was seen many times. The CDR3 DNA sequence: TGCGCCAGCAGCTCGACTAGCGGGAGGGCAGATACGCAGTATTTT. Protein product: CASSSTSGRADTQYF. J is TRBJ2-3 and V is TRBV5-1, with 14 positions matching TRBD2. The CDR3 contains 15 residues. Germline assignment: CDR1 SGHRS and CDR2 YFSETQ. Trimming removed 3 bases from V and 4 bases from J; junction bases left unmatched: 1.

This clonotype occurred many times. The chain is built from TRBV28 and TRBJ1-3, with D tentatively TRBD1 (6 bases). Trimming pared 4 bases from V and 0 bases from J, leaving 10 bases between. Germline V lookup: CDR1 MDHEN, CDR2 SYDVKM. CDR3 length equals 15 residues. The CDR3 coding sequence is TGTGCCAGCAGTTCAACAGGGATCTCTGGAAACACCATATATTTT. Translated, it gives CASSSTGISGNTIYF.

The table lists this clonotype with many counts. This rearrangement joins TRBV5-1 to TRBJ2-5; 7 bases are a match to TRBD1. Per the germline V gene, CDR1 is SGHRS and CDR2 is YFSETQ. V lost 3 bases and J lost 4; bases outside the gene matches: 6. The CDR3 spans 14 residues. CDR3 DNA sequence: TGCGCCAGCAGCTCCACGGGACAGACAGAGACCCAGTACTTC. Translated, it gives CASSSTGQTETQYF.

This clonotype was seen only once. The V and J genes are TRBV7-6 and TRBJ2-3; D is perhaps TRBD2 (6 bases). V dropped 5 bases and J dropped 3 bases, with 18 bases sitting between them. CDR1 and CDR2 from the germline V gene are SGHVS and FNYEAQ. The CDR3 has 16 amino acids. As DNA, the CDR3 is TGTGCCAGCAGCCCAGAGGGGTTTGGGGGGACAGATACGCAGTATTTT. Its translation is CASSPEGFGGTDTQYF.

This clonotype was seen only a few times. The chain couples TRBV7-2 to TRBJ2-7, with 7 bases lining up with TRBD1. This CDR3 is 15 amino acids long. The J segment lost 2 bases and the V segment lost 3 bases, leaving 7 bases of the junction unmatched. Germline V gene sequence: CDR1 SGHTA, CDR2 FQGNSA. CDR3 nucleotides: TGTGCCAGCAGCTTGACCGGGACAGCCACCTACGAGCAGTACTTC. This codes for CASSLTGTATYEQYF.

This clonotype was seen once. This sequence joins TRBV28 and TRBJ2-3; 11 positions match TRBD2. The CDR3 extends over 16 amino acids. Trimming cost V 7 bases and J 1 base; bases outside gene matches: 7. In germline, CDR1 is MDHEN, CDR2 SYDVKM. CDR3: CASTLAGLAGTDTQYF. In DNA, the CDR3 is TGTGCCAGCACCCTAGCGGGACTAGCGGGCACAGATACGCAGTATTTT.

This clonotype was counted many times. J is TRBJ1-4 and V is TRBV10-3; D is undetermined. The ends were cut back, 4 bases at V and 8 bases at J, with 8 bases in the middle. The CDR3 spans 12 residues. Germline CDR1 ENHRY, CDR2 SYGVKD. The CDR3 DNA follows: TGTGCCATCAGTGCCCCCGGGGAAAAACTGTTTTTT. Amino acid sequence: CAISAPGEKLFF.

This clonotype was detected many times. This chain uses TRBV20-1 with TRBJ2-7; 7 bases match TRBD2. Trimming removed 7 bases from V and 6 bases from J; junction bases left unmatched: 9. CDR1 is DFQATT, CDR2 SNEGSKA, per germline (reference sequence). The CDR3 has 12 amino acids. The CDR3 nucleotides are TGCAGTGTGGGCGGGAGTATTATCGAGCAGTACTTC. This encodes CSVGGSIIEQYF.

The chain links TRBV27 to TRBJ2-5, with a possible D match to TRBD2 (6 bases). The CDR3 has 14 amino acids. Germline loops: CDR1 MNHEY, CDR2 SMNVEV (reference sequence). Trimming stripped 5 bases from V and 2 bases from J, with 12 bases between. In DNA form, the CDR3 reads TGTGCCAGCAGTCCCGGGACTTCTCAAGAGACCCAGTACTTC. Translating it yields CASSPGTSQETQYF.

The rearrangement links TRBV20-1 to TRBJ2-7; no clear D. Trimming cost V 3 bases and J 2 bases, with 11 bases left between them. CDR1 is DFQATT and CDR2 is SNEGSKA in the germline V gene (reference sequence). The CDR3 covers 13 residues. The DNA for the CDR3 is TGCAGTGCTAGGGGTCCCTACGCCTACGAGCAGTACTTC. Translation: CSARGPYAYEQYF.

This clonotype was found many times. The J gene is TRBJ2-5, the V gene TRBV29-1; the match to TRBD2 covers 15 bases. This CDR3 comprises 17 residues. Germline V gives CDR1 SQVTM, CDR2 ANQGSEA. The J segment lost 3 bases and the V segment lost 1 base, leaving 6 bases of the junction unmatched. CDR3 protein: CSVEGRTSGRAEETQYF. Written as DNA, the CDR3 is TGCAGCGTTGAAGGGAGGACTAGCGGGAGGGCCGAAGAGACCCAGTACTTC. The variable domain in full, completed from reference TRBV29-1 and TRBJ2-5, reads SAVISQKPSRDICQRGTSLTIQCQVDSQVTMMFWYRQQPGQSLTLIATANQGSEATYESGFVIDKFPISRPNLTFSTLTVSNMSPEDSSIYLCSVEGRTSGRAEETQYFGPGTRLLVL.

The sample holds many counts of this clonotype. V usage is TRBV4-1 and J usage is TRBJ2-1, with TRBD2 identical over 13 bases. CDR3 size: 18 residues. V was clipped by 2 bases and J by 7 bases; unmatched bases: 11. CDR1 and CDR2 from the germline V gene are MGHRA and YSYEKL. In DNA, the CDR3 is TGCGCCAGCAGCCAACGAGGACTAGCGGGGGCTAAGAATAATGAGCAGTTCTTC. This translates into CASSQRGLAGAKNNEQFF.